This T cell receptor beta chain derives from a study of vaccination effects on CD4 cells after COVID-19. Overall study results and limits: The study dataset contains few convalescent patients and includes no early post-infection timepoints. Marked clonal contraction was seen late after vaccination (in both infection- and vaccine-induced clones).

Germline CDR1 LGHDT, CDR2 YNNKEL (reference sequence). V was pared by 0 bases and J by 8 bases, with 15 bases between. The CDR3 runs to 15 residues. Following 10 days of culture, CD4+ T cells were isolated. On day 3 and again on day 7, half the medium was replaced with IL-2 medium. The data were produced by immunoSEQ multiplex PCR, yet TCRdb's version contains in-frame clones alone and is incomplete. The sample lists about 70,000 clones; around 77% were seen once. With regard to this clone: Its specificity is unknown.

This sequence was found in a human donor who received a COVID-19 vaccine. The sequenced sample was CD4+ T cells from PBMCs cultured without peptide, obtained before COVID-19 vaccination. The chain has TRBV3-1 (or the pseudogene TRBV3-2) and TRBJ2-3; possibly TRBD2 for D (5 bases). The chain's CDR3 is CASSQDALVALTQYF. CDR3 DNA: TGTGCCAGCAGCCAAGATGCACTAGTTGCTCTTACGCAGTATTTT.